This entry concerns a single T cell receptor (beta chain). Its antigen remains unknown. This entry is derived from a study of blood T cells in healthy people across ages. Study-wide results and limits: Without sorted subsets, naive and antigen-experienced compartments could not be conclusively compared. Per million T cells, TCR beta diversity dropped about linearly as age rose. Estimates of total diversity, which came from one million sequenced T cells, were considered to be underestimates.

Together with a sample-barcoded 5' primer, a J-beta primer mix was included in a second PCR lasting 7 to 11 cycles. TCRdb re-analysed the 5' RACE reads in MiXCR, keeping a single row per CDR3 protein. The repertoire holds 850,000 to 1,300,000 distinct CDR3 sequences, with roughly 45% as singletons. V dropped 3 bases and J dropped 4; count of bases not matched to a gene: 6. This CDR3 region has 14 residues. CDR1 and CDR2 from the germline V gene are DFQATT and SNEGSKA (reference sequence). This TCR was sampled from a woman aged 60-75 years in good health. The chain recombines TRBV20-1 with TRBJ2-5; 9 nucleotides align to TRBD2. Source material: blood. CDR3 DNA: TGCAGTGCTAGGGGACTAGCTGATCGAGAGACCCAGTACTTC. It yields the protein CSARGLADRETQYF.